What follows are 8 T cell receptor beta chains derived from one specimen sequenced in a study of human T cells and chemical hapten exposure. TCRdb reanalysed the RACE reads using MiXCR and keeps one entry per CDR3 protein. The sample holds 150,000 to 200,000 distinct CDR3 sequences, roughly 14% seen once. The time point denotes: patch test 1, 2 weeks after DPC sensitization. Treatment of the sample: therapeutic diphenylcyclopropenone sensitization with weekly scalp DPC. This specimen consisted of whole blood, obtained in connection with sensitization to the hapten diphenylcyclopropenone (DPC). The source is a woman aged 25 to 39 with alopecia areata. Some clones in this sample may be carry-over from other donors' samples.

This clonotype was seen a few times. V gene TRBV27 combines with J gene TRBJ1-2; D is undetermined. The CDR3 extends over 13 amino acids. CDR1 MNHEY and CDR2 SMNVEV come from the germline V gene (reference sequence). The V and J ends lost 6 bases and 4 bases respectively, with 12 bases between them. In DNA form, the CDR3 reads TGTGCCAGCAGCGGAACTGGGAGCTATGGCTACACCTTC. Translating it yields CASSGTGSYGYTF.

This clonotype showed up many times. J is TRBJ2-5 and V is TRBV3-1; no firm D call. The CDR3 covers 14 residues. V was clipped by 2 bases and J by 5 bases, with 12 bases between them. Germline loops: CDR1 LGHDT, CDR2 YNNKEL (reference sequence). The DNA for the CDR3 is TGTGCCAGCAGCCAAAACGCCGGGCCGGAGACCCAGTACTTC. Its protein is CASSQNAGPETQYF.

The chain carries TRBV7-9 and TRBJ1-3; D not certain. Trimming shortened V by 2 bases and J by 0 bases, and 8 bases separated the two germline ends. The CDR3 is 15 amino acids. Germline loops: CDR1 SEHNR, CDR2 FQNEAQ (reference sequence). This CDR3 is CASSLSKSSGNTIYF. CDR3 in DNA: TGTGCCAGCAGCTTATCAAAGAGCTCTGGAAACACCATATATTTT. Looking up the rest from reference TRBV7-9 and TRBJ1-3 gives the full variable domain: DTGVSQNPRHKITKRGQNVTFRCDPISEHNRLYWYRQTLGQGPEFLTYFQNEAQLEKSRLLSDRFSAERPKGSFSTLEIQRTEQGDSAMYLCASSLSKSSGNTIYFGEGSWLTVV.

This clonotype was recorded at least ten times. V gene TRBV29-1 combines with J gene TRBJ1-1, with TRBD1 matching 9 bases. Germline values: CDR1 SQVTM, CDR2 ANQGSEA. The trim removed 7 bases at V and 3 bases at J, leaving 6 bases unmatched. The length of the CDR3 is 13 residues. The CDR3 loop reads CSATGQGDTEAFF. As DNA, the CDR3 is TGCAGCGCCACGGGACAGGGAGACACTGAAGCTTTCTTT. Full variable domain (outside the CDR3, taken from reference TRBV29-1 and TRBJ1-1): SAVISQKPSRDICQRGTSLTIQCQVDSQVTMMFWYRQQPGQSLTLIATANQGSEATYESGFVIDKFPISRPNLTFSTLTVSNMSPEDSSIYLCSATGQGDTEAFFGQGTRLTVV.

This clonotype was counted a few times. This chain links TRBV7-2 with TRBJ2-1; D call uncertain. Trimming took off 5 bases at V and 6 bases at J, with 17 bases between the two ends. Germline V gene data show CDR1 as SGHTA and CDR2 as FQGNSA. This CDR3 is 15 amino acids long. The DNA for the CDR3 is TGTGCCAGCAGCCCCCAGGTGTCAGAGAGCAATGAGCAGTTCTTC. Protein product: CASSPQVSESNEQFF.

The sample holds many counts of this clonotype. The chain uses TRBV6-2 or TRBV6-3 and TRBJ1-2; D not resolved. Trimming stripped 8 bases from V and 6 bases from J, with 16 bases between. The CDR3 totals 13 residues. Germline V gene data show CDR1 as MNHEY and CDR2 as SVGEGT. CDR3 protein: CASAGPTVDGYTF. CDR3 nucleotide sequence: TGTGCCAGCGCCGGGCCCACAGTCGATGGCTACACCTTC.

CDR3 sequence (DNA): TGCGCCAGCAGTGCAACGCCGGGACCCGGTGATGAGCAGTTCTTC. It encodes CASSATPGPGDEQFF. The rearrangement uses TRBV10-2 and TRBJ2-1; either TRBD1 or TRBD2 may supply D (5 bases each). Germline CDR1 is WSHSY and CDR2 is SAAADI. Deletions cut 4 bases from V and 8 bases from J, with 18 bases between. The CDR3 runs to 15 residues.

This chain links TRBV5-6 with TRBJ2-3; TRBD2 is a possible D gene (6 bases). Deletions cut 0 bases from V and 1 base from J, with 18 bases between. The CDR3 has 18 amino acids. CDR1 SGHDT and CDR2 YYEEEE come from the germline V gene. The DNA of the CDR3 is TGTGCCAGCAGCTTGGTCTGGGGGAGCGGGCGTGGCACAGATACGCAGTATTTT. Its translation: CASSLVWGSGRGTDTQYF.